This T cell receptor beta chain is drawn from a study of blood T cell repertoires in COVID-19 (dated by TCRdb to 2020 to 2021). About the study as a whole: Samples from collaborators originated in the United States, Italy and Spain and spanned both the acute and convalescent phases of COVID-19. The repertoires were made available in a free public database intended to serve as a resource for research on the immune response to SARS-CoV-2. Subjects who had been exposed to COVID-19, were actively infected with it, or had recovered from it provided the deeply sampled blood TCRbeta repertoires that made up the dataset. The prospective study material was composed of cDNA or gDNA derived from T cells, B-cell-depleted T cells, or PBMCs. Samples were obtained from the ongoing ImmuneRACE study (first 160 participants) and from some 1,200 subjects provided by 6 global collaborators. A de-identified subject ID, COVID-19 status, age in years and sex were almost always included in the sample metadata. Where available, HLA class I and class II types were obtained from metadata supplied by the sample provider rather than from assay-based typing. Points the paper makes about the study in general: Clinical and demographic metadata were provided uncurated, with the amount varying by source and participant.

With respect to this clone: Its antigen has not been determined. No much larger clone exists at a distance of one base, and base qualities are not known.

Collaborating institutions collected whole blood in K2EDTA tubes following their own protocols. Collaborator samples were shipped for TCRbeta analysis as frozen whole blood, isolated PBMCs, or DNA extracted from either sample type. V and J lose 3 bases and 1 base, and a span of 13 bases separates them. The germline V gene gives CDR1 as SGHRS and CDR2 as YFSETQ. Including the terminal cysteine and phenylalanine, the CDR3 comprises 16 residues. Solely the CDR3 DNA is kept, with 48 bases framed from the first base. TCRbeta CDR3 regions were amplified from genomic DNA using the immunoSEQ Assay, a bias-controlled multiplex PCR. The paper's data handling went like this. Nucleated cell counts per sample were estimated from amplification of reference gene primers within the assay. Sequence reads were collapsed and filtered to measure the absolute abundance of every unique TCRbeta CDR3 rearrangement. Productive Simpson clonality was computed per sample as the square root of Simpson's diversity index over productive rearrangements. In its TCRdb copy, this immuneACCESS table keeps in-frame sequences only and misses some clones. Where compared with another copy, unresolved V genes explain less than half of these, and the others have no known cause. V and J calls and clone size are given by that table; D and trimming were obtained from the DNA. This sample lists approximately 100,000 clones; just over 90% were detected once. Of the sample, about 0.89% is held by the ten largest clones.

The rearranged chain carries TRBV5-1 and TRBJ2-2; matching of 5 bases hints at TRBD2 as the D gene. The sequenced sample consisted of peripheral blood. The receptor's source is a man aged 55 to 70 with acute or convalescent COVID-19. The DNA sequence follows: TGCGCCAGCAGCTCCCTCCTGGCGGGGAACACCGGGGAGCTGTTTTTT. Its protein is CASSSLLAGNTGELFF.